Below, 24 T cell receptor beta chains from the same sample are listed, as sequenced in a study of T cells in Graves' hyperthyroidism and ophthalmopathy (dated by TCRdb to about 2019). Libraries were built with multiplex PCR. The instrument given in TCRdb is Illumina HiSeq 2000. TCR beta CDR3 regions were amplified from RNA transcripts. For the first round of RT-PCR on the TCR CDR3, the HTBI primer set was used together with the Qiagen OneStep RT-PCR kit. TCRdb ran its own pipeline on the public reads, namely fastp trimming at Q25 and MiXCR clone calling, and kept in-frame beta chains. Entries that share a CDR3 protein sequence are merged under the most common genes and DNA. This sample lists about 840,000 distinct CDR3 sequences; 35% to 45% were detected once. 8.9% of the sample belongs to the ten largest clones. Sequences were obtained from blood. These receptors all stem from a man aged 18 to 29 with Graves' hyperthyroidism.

CDR3 DNA sequence: TGCAGCGTGTTGAACACAGGGGTAGCCCATGGCTACACCTTC. Protein product: CSVLNTGVAHGYTF. This chain connects TRBV29-1 to TRBJ1-2; 7 bases line up with TRBD1. J gave up 6 bases and V 6 bases, and 13 bases lay outside the gene matches. The CDR3 length is 14 residues. Per germline, CDR1 SQVTM and CDR2 ANQGSEA.

The CDR3 reads CASSQEGTALETQYF. The DNA of the CDR3 is TGCGCCAGCAGCCAAGAAGGGACAGCTCTCGAGACCCAGTACTTC. V and J are TRBV4-3 and TRBJ2-5; 7 bases match TRBD1. The CDR3 contains 15 residues. V shed 0 bases and J 5 bases; nucleotides not matched to a gene: 6. Per germline, CDR1 LGHNA and CDR2 YSLEER.

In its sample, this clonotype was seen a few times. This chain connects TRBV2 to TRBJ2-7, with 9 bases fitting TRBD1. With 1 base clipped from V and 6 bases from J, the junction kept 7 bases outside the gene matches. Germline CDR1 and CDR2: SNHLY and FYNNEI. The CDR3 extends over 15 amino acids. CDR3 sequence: CASSEGGQGIIEQYF. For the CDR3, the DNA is TGTGCCAGCAGTGAAGGTGGACAGGGGATTATCGAGCAGTACTTC.

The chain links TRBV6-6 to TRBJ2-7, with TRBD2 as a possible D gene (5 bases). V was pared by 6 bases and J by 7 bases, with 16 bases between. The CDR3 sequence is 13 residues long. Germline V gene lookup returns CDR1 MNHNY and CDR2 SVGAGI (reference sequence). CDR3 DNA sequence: TGTGCCAGCAGACGGACTGTTCGGTGGGAGCAGTACTTC. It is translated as CASRRTVRWEQYF.

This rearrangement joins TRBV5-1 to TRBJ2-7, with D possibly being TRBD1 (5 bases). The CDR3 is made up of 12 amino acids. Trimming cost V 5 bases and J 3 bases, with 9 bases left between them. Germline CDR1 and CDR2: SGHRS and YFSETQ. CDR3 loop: CASRLQVYEQYF. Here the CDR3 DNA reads TGCGCCAGCAGACTACAGGTCTACGAGCAGTACTTC. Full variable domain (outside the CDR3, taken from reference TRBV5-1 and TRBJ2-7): KAGVTQTPRYLIKTRGQQVTLSCSPISGHRSVSWYQQTPGQGLQFLFEYFSETQRNKGNFPGRFSGRQFSNSRSEMNVSTLELGDSALYLCASRLQVYEQYFGPGTRLTVT.

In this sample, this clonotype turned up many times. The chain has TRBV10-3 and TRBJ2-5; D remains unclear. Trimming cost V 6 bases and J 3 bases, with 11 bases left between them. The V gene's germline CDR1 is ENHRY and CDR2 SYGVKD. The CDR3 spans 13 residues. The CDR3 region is CAIRPTEEETQYF. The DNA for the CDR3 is TGTGCCATCAGACCAACAGAAGAAGAGACCCAGTACTTC.

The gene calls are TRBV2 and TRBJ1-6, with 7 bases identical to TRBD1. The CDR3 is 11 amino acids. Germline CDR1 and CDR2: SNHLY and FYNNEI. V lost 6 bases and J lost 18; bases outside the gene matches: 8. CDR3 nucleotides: TGTGCCAGCAGCCACAGGGGAGGGTACCACTTT. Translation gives CASSHRGGYHF.

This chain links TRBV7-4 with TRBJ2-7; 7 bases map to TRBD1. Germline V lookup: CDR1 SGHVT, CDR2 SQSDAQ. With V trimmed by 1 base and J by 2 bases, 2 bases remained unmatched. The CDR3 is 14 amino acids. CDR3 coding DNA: TGTGCCAGCAGCTTAGTTGGACAGGCCTACGAGCAGTACGTC. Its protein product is CASSLVGQAYEQYV.

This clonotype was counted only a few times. CDR3 DNA: TGTGCCAGCAGCCCAGGGACCGCCGAACTGAACGCTTTCTTT. Translating it yields CASSPGTAELNAFF. This chain uses TRBV12-3 or TRBV12-4 with TRBJ1-1; D might be TRBD1 (5 bases). With 6 bases removed from V and 11 bases from J, the gap between germline ends came to 22 bases. CDR3 length: 14 amino acids.

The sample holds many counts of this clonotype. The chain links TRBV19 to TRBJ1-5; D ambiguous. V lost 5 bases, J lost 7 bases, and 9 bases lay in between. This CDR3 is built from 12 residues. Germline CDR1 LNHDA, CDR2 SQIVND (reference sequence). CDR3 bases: TGTGCCAGTAGTCGGGAGGGACAGCCCCAGCATTTT. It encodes CASSREGQPQHF.

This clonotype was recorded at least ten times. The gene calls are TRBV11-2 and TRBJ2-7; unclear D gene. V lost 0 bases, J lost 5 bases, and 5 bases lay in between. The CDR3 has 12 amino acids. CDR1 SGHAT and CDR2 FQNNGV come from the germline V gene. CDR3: CASSLDKHEQYF. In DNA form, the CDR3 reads TGTGCCAGCAGCTTAGATAAGCACGAGCAGTACTTC.

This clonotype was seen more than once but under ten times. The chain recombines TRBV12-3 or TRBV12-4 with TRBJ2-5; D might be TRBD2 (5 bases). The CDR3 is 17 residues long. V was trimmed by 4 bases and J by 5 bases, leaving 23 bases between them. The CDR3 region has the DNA TGTGCCAGCAGTTCCCACCCAAGCCCAGCGGATTCGGAGACCCAGTACTTC. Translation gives CASSSHPSPADSETQYF.

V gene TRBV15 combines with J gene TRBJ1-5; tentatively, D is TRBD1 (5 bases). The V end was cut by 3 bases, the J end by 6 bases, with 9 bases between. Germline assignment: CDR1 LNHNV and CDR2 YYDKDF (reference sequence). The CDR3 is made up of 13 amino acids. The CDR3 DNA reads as TGTGCCACCAGCAGCGCTCAGGGTCAGCCCCAGCATTTT. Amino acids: CATSSAQGQPQHF.

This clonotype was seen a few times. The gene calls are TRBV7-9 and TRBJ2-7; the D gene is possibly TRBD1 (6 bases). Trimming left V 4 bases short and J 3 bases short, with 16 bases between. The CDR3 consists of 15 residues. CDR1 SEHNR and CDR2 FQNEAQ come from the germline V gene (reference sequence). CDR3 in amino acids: CASSSFSDRIYEQYF. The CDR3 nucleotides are TGTGCCAGCAGCTCCTTCAGCGACAGGATCTACGAGCAGTACTTC.

CDR3 DNA sequence: TGCGCCAGCAGTCTGGGGCCCGAGGACGAGCAGTACTTC. The encoded protein is CASSLGPEDEQYF. The V call is TRBV4-1, the J call TRBJ2-7; tentative D call: TRBD1 (5 bases). This CDR3 comprises 13 residues. Per the germline V gene, CDR1 is MGHRA and CDR2 is YSYEKL. V was shortened by 6 bases and J by 5 bases, with 14 bases between the two germline ends.

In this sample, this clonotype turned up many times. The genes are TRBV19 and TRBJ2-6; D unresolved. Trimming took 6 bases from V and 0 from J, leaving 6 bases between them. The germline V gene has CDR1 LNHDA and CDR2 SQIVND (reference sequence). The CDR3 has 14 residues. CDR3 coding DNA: TGTGCCAGTAGCCCAACCTCTGGGGCCAACGTCCTGACTTTC. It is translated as CASSPTSGANVLTF.

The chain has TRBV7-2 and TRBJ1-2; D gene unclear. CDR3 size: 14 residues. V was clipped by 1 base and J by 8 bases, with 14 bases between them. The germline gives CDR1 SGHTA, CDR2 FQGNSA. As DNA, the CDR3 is TGTGCCAGCAGCTTAGATGGGTCACCACAGGGCTACACCTTC. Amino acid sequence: CASSLDGSPQGYTF.

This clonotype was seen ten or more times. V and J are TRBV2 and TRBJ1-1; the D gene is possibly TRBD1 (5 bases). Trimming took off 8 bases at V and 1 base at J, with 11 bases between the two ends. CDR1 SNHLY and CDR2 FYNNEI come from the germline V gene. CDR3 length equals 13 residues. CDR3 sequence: CASVLTGNTEAFF. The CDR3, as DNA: TGTGCCAGCGTACTTACAGGGAACACTGAAGCTTTCTTT.

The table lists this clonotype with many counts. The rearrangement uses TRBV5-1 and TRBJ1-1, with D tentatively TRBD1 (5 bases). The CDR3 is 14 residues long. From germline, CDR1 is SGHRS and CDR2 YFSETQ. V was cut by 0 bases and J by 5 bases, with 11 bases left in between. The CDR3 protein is CASSLGGSSTEAFF. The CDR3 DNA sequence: TGCGCCAGCAGCTTGGGGGGCAGCTCGACTGAAGCTTTCTTT.

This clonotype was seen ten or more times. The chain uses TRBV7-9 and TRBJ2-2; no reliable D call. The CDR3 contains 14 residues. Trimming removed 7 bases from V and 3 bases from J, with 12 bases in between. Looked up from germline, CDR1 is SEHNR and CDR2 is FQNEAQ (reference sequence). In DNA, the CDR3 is TGTGCCAGCAACCGGCAGGTTGACACCGGGGAGCTGTTTTTT. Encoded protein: CASNRQVDTGELFF.

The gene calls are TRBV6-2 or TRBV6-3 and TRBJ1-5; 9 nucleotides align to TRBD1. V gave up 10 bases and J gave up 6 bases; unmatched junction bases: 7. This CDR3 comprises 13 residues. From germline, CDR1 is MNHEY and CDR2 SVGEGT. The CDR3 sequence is CATGDRVLQPQHF. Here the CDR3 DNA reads TGTGCCACGGGGGACAGGGTCCTTCAGCCCCAGCATTTT.

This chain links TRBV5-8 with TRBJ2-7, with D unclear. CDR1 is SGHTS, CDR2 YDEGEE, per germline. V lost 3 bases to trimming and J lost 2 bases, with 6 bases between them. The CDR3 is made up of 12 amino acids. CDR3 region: CASSWQAYEQYF. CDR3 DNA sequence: TGTGCCAGCAGCTGGCAGGCCTACGAGCAGTACTTC.

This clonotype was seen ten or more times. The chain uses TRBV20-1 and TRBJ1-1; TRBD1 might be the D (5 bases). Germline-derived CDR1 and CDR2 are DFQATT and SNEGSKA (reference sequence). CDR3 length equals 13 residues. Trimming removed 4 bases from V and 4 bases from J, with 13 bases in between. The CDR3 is CSATRGGVTEAFF. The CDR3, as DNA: TGCAGTGCTACCCGGGGAGGGGTCACTGAAGCTTTCTTT.

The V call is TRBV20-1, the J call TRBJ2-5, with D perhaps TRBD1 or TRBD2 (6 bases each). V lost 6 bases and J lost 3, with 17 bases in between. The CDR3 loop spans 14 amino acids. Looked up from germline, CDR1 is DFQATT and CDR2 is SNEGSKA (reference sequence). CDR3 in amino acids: CSALIKGGEETQYF. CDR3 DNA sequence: TGCAGTGCCTTAATTAAGGGGGGAGAAGAGACCCAGTACTTC.